Listed below are T cell receptor beta chains from one sample, sequenced in a study of cytomegalovirus exposure and HLA in healthy donors. Method: immunoSEQ multiplex PCR; TCRdb's copy keeps in-frame clones and lacks some. The sample consists of roughly 150,000 clones, around 73% of them appearing once. Sequencing was carried out using PBMCs. The receptors were sampled from a woman between 18 and 29 years old in good health and CMV-seropositive. CDR3s include the opening cysteine and the closing phenylalanine or tryptophan. The order of the fields is D gene, J gene, V gene, clone size, CDR3 DNA, CDR3 protein. D genes are given only for firm matches. Clone size is shown for a subset of rows, as once, few, many or a class of expanded clone.

>TRBD1|TRBJ1-5|TRBV27|-
TGTGCCAGCAACGGGACAGGGGGGATTCCTAATAGCAATCAGCCCCAGCATTTT
CASNGTGGIPNSNQPQHF
>TRBD1|TRBJ2-1|TRBV7-2|-
TGTGCCAGCAGCTTCACCAGGGGGCCGTTTTACAATGAGCAGTTCTTC
CASSFTRGPFYNEQFF
>TRBD1|TRBJ2-1|TRBV19|-
TGTGCCAGTAGTATACACCCGGGACAGGGACCCTACAATGAGCAGTTCTTC
CASSIHPGQGPYNEQFF
>TRBD2|TRBJ2-1|TRBV7-3|-
TGTGCCAGCAGCTTAACGTCGGGGGGGCCGAGTGAGCAGTTCTTC
CASSLTSGGPSEQFF
>TRBD2|TRBJ2-5|TRBV6-1|-
TGTGCCAGCAGTGAGGTTGTCGGGGGAGGGGAGACCCAGTACTTC
CASSEVVGGGETQYF
>-|TRBJ1-3|TRBV1|once
TGCACCAGCAGCTCGCGGCAACAGGGCCCTGGAAACACCATATATTTT
CTSSSRQQGPGNTIYF
>-|TRBJ2-3|TRBV7-6|-
TGTGCCAGCAGCCCACAGAATCGGGGTCCCGAGCACACAGATACGCAGTATTTT
CASSPQNRGPEHTDTQYF
>-|TRBJ2-7|TRBV2|-
TGTGCCAGCAGGGAGGGACTTTCCTCCTACGAGCAGTACTTC
CASREGLSSYEQYF
>TRBD1|TRBJ2-7|TRBV7-9|-
TGTGCCAGCAGCTTCCCTCGACAGGGGGCCTCATACTACGAGCAGTACTTC
CASSFPRQGASYYEQYF
>TRBD1|TRBJ1-1|TRBV7-9|-
TGTGCCAGCATCCAAGGAGACAGGGGCCACCGGGGGGCTTTCTTT
CASIQGDRGHRGAFF
>-|TRBJ2-5|TRBV5-6|-
TGTGCCAGCAGCTTGGAGTTACGGCAAGAGACCCAGTACTTC
CASSLELRQETQYF
>TRBD1|TRBJ1-1|TRBV5-1|-
TGCGCCAGCTCCACCAGATGGACAGGGGGCGGGGGCACTGAAGCTTTCTTT
CASSTRWTGGGGTEAFF
>TRBD2|TRBJ2-6|TRBV7-2|-
TGTGCCAGCAGCTTCGGCGGGGGTTCGCCCGTCCTGACTTTC
CASSFGGGSPVLTF
>TRBD2|TRBJ2-3|TRBV29-1|-
TGCAGCGTTGAAGATCCGGGACTAGCTGCGTATTTT
CSVEDPGLAAYF
>-|TRBJ1-6|TRBV27|-
TGTGCCAGCCATCAGGGTCGGAATTCACCCCTCCACTTT
CASHQGRNSPLHF
>-|TRBJ1-5|TRBV5-8|-
TGTGCCAGCAGCTTGGATACCGCTACTGGGCCCCAGCATTTT
CASSLDTATGPQHF
>TRBD1|TRBJ1-6|TRBV6-1|-
TGTGCCAGCAGTGTTCTGGACAGGACCAATTCACCCCTCCACTTT
CASSVLDRTNSPLHF
>TRBD2|TRBJ2-1|TRBV15|once
TGTGCCACCAGCAGAGAGCGGTTAGCGGGGGGGAATGAGCAGTTCTTC
CATSRERLAGGNEQFF
>-|TRBJ2-2|TRBV30|-
TGTGCCTGGAGTGTAGACATAACCGGGGAGCTGTTTTTT
CAWSVDITGELFF
>-|TRBJ1-2|TRBV9|-
TGTGCCAGCAGCGTAGTGGCGGGAGGCTACACCTTC
CASSVVAGGYTF
>-|TRBJ2-5|TRBV25-1|-
TGTGCCAGCAGGAAACCCCAGGGTAGGTCGTTTAACGAGACCCAGTACTTC
CASRKPQGRSFNETQYF
>-|TRBJ2-7|TRBV9|-
TGTGCCAGCCGCCAACTCTACGAGCAGTACTTC
CASRQLYEQYF
>-|TRBJ2-7|TRBV28|-
TGTGCCAGCAACCCGGGACTCCCCTCCTACGAGCAGTACTTC
CASNPGLPSYEQYF
>TRBD1|TRBJ2-1|TRBV15|-
TGTGCCACCACCACGGGACAGATAACTAATGAGCAGTTCTTC
CATTTGQITNEQFF
>-|TRBJ2-5|TRBV9|once
TGTGCCAGCAGCCCTAGAGGCGGGATCCAAGAGACCCAGTACTTC
CASSPRGGIQETQYF
>-|TRBJ2-2|TRBV9|-
TGTGCCAGCAGCGTAGGCGTTAGCGGCTACACCGGGGAGCTGTTTTTT
CASSVGVSGYTGELFF
>-|TRBJ1-4|TRBV28|-
TGTGCCAGCAGTTTAGGACAGTTCCCCGAAAAACTGTTTTTT
CASSLGQFPEKLFF
>TRBD1|TRBJ2-7|TRBV5-6|-
TGTGCCAGCAACAGGGGATCGACTCTGTACGAGCAGTACTTC
CASNRGSTLYEQYF
>TRBD2|TRBJ2-7|TRBV5-1|-
TGCGCCAGCAGCTTGGGCCAGACTAGCGGGGACTACGAGCAGTACTTC
CASSLGQTSGDYEQYF
>-|TRBJ1-6|TRBV4-1|-
TGCGCCAGCAGCCAACAGGATTCACCCCTCCACTTT
CASSQQDSPLHF
>-|TRBJ1-2|TRBV7-9|few
TGTGCCAGCAGCTTGATCAGGAACAACGGCTACACCTTC
CASSLIRNNGYTF
>TRBD1|TRBJ2-5|TRBV30|-
TGTGCCTGGAGTGCCGTTGACAGGGGGCGGGAGACCCAGTACTTC
CAWSAVDRGRETQYF
>-|TRBJ2-7|TRBV18|-
TGTGCCAGCTCACCAAGGAGCTCCTACGAGCAGTACTTC
CASSPRSSYEQYF
>-|TRBJ2-2|TRBV7-2|few
TGTGCCAGCAGCGTGCAGGGGGGAGCAGGCGGGGAGCTGTTTTTT
CASSVQGGAGGELFF
>TRBD1|TRBJ1-2|TRBV15|-
TGTGCCACCAGCAGAGAAGGGGGCCTTCACTATGGCTACACCTTC
CATSREGGLHYGYTF
>TRBD2|TRBJ2-3|TRBV7-6|-
TGTGCCAGCAGCTTCGCCTTCCGGGGGGAGCTAGATACGCAGTATTTT
CASSFAFRGELDTQYF
>TRBD1|TRBJ2-7|TRBV2|-
TGTGCCAGCAGTGGTCGGCAGGGGGCGGGGGAGCAGTACTTC
CASSGRQGAGEQYF
>TRBD2|TRBJ2-7|TRBV19|-
TGTGCCAGTAGTATCTCTAGCGGAACCTACGAGCAGTACTTC
CASSISSGTYEQYF
>-|TRBJ1-2|TRBV5-1|-
TGCGCCAGCAGCCCCCGGGGCAGGGACAATGGCTACACCTTC
CASSPRGRDNGYTF
>-|TRBJ1-2|TRBV10-3|-
TGTGCCACCGATTTTGGGGGAGGGTGGGGCTACACCTTC
CATDFGGGWGYTF
>TRBD2|TRBJ2-3|TRBV7-3|-
TGTGCCAGCAGCAAGGCTAGCGGGGGTGTTATCACAGATACGCAGTATTTT
CASSKASGGVITDTQYF
>-|TRBJ2-5|TRBV28|-
TGTGCCAGCAGTTGGGGCTGGGAGACCCAGTACTTC
CASSWGWETQYF
>TRBD2|TRBJ2-2|TRBV2|-
TGTGCCAGCAGTGAAATGACTGGCGGGGGGATCACCGGGGAGCTGTTTTTT
CASSEMTGGGITGELFF
>TRBD2|TRBJ2-3|TRBV4-1|-
TGCGCCAGCAGCCAAGATCCAGCGGGGAGCACAGATACGCAGTATTTT
CASSQDPAGSTDTQYF